This T cell receptor beta chain comes out of a study of cytomegalovirus exposure and HLA in healthy donors. The CDR3 spans 12 residues. V shed 4 bases and J 7 bases; nucleotides not matched to a gene: 2. Per germline, CDR1 KGHSH and CDR2 LQKENI. The PCR had 60 Vbeta and 13 Jbeta primers. Clones were read by immunoSEQ multiplex PCR, and TCRdb kept only the in-frame ones, dropping some. This table holds more than 140,000 clones, roughly 73% found once. The material sequenced was PBMCs. This clonotype originated in a female donor in good health and CMV-seronegative. This chain links TRBV18 with TRBJ1-1, with 8 bases identical to TRBD1. The CDR3 reads CASSRGQDEAFF. The CDR3 region has the DNA TGTGCCAGCTCACGGGGACAGGATGAAGCTTTCTTT. The complete variable domain, with remaining parts taken from reference TRBV18 and TRBJ1-1, reads NAGVMQNPRHLVRRRGQEARLRCSPMKGHSHVYWYRQLPEEGLKFMVYLQKENIIDESGMPKERFSAEFPKEGPSILRIQQVVRGDSAAYFCASSRGQDEAFFGQGTRLTVV.